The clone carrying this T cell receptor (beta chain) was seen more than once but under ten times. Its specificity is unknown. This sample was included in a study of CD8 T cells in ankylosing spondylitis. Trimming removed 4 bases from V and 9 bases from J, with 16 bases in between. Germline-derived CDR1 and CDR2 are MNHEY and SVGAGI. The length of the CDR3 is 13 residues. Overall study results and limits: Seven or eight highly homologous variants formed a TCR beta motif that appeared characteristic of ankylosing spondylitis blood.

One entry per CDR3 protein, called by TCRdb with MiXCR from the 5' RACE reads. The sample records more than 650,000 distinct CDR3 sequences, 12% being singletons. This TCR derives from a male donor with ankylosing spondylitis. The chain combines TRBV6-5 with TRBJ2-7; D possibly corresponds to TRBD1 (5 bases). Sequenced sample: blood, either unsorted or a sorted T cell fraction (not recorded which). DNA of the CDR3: TGTGCCAGCAGTTTTGGCTCCTTAGGGGTGCAGTACTTC. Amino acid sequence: CASSFGSLGVQYF.